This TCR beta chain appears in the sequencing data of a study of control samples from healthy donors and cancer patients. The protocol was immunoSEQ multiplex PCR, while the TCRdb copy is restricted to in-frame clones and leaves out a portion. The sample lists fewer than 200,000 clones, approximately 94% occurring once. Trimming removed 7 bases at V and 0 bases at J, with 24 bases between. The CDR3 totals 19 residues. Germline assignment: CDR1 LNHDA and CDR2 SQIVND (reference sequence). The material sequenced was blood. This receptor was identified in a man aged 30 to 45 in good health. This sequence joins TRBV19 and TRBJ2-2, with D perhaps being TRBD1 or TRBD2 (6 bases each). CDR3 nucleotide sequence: TGTGCCAGTAAATGGAGAGGCTCAAGGGGGGCCCCGAACACCGGGGAGCTGTTTTTT. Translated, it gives CASKWRGSRGAPNTGELFF.